Each of the 4 T cell receptor beta chains below was sequenced from the same sample in a study of cytomegalovirus exposure and HLA in healthy donors. PCR was performed using 60 Vbeta and 13 Jbeta primers. The protocol was immunoSEQ multiplex PCR, while the TCRdb copy is restricted to in-frame clones and leaves out a portion. The sample yields 110,000 to 150,000 clones, about 84% seen once. The source material was PBMCs. The receptor set was obtained from a woman between 18 and 29 years old in good health and CMV-seropositive.

This chain connects TRBV15 to TRBJ2-7; 11 positions agree with TRBD1. This CDR3 comprises 18 residues. The ends lost 0 bases at V and 9 bases at J; junction bases unmatched: 16. Germline V lookup: CDR1 LNHNV, CDR2 YYDKDF (reference sequence). CDR3 sequence (DNA): TGTGCCACCAGCAGAGACGGAACTCCGGGACAGGGGGGACAGGGGCAGTACTTC. Translation gives CATSRDGTPGQGGQGQYF.

This clone has a handful of counts. V and J are TRBV28 and TRBJ2-5, with D possibly being TRBD2 (6 bases). Trimming pared 6 bases from V and 5 bases from J, leaving 16 bases between. This CDR3 has 14 amino acids. Germline-derived CDR1 and CDR2 are MDHEN and SYDVKM. In DNA, the CDR3 is TGTGCCAGCAGAACCGAGGGGACTTCGGAGACCCAGTACTTC. The encoded protein is CASRTEGTSETQYF.

This clone was seen more than once but under ten times. The chain recombines TRBV30 with TRBJ1-5, with D tentatively TRBD1 (5 bases). The germline CDR1 and CDR2 sequences are GTSNPN and SVGIG (reference sequence). V lost 2 bases and J 0 bases, leaving 8 bases between the germline ends. There are 14 residues in the CDR3. CDR3 in DNA: TGTGCCTGGAGTATGGACAATAGCAATCAGCCCCAGCATTTT. Residues: CAWSMDNSNQPQHF.

This chain joins TRBV18 and TRBJ2-7, with 10 nucleotides matching TRBD1. V lost 6 bases to trimming and J lost 3 bases; unmatched junction nucleotides: 5. The germline V gene has CDR1 KGHSH and CDR2 LQKENI. CDR3 length: 14 amino acids. This CDR3 is CASSGTGDFYEQYF. The CDR3 nucleotides are TGTGCCAGCTCCGGGACAGGGGATTTCTACGAGCAGTACTTC.